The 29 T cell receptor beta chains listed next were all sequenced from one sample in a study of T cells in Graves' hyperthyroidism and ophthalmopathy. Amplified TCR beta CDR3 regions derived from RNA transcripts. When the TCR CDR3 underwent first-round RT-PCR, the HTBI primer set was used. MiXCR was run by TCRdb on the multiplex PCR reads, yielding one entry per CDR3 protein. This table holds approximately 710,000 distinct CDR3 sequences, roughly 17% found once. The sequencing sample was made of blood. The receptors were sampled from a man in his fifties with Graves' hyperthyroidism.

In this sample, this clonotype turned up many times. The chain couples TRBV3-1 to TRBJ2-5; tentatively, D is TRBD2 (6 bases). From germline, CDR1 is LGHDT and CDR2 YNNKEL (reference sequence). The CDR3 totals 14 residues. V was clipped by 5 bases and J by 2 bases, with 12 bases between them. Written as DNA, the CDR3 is TGTGCCAGCAGCTACCGGGGGTCACAAGAGACCCAGTACTTC. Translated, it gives CASSYRGSQETQYF.

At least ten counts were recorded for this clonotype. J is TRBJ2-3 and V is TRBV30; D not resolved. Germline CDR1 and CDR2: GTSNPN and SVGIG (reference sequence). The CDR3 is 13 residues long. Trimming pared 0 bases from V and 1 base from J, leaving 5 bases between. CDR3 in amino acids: CAWSVPGTDTQYF. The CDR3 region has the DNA TGTGCCTGGAGTGTCCCCGGCACAGATACGCAGTATTTT.

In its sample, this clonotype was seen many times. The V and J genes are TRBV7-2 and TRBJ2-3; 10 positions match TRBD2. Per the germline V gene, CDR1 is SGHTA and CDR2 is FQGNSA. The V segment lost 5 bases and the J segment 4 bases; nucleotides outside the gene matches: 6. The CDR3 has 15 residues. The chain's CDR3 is CASSPLAGVPDTQYF. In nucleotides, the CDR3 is TGTGCCAGCAGCCCCCTAGCGGGAGTCCCAGATACGCAGTATTTT. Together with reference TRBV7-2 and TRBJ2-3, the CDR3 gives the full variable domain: GAGVSQSPSNKVTEKGKDVELRCDPISGHTALYWYRQSLGQGLEFLIYFQGNSAPDKSGLPSDRFSAERTGGSVSTLTIQRTQQEDSAVYLCASSPLAGVPDTQYFGPGTRLTVL.

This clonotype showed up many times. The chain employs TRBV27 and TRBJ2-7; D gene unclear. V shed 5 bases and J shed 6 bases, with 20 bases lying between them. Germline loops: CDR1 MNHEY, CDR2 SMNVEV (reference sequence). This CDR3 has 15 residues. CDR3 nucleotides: TGTGCCAGCAGTCCCCCGGCCCCAGCAACCAGCGAGCAGTACTTC. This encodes CASSPPAPATSEQYF.

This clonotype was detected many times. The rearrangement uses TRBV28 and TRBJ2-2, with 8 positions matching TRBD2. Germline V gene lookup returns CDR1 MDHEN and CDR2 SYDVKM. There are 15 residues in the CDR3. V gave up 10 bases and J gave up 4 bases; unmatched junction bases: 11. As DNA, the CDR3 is TGTGCCACCACCTTGGCGGGAGGTGGCACCGGGGAGCTGTTTTTT. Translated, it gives CATTLAGGGTGELFF.

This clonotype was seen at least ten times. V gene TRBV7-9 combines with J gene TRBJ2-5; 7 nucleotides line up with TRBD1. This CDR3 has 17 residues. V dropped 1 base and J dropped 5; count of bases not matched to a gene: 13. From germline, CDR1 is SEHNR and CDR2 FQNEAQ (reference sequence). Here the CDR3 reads CASSLGDSNLGSETQYF. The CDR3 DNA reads TGTGCCAGCAGCTTAGGGGACAGCAATCTCGGCTCGGAGACCCAGTACTTC.

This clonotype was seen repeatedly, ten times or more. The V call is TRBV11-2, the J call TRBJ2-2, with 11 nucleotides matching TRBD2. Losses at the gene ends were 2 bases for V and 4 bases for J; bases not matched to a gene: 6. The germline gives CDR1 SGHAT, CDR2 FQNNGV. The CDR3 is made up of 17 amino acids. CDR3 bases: TGTGCCAGCAGCTTATTAGCGGGAGGGTTTTCCACCGGGGAGCTGTTTTTT. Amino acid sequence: CASSLLAGGFSTGELFF.

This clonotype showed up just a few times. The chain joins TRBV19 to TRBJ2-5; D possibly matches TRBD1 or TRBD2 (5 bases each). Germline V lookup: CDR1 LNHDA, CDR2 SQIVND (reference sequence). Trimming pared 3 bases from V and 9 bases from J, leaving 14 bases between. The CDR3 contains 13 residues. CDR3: CASSMGQAAAQYF. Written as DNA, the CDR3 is TGTGCCAGTAGTATGGGGCAGGCAGCGGCCCAGTACTTC.

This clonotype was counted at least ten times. CDR3 bases: TGTGCCAGCAGCTCTAGACTAGCGGAACAAGAGACCCAGTACTTC. Residues: CASSSRLAEQETQYF. The chain employs TRBV5-4 and TRBJ2-5; 9 bases align to TRBD2. The germline CDR1 and CDR2 sequences are SGHNT and YYREEE (reference sequence). The CDR3 covers 15 residues. Losses at the gene ends were 3 bases for V and 2 bases for J; bases not matched to a gene: 5.

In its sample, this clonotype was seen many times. The CDR3 spells CASSSPGLTYEQYF. The CDR3 DNA sequence: TGTGCCAGCAGCTCCCCGGGACTAACCTACGAGCAGTACTTC. The chain joins TRBV13 to TRBJ2-7, with 7 bases fitting TRBD2. The CDR3 is 14 amino acids. The trim removed 4 bases at V and 2 bases at J, leaving 5 bases unmatched. CDR1 and CDR2 from the germline V gene are PRHDT and FYEKMQ (reference sequence).

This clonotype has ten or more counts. Here the CDR3 reads CASSLGQFYGYTF. As DNA, the CDR3 is TGTGCCAGCAGCTTAGGACAGTTCTATGGCTACACCTTC. The chain couples TRBV7-2 to TRBJ1-2, with a possible D match to TRBD1 (5 bases). The CDR3 totals 13 residues. V shed 1 base and J shed 4 bases, with 7 bases lying between them. Germline V gene sequence: CDR1 SGHTA, CDR2 FQGNSA.

This CDR3 is CATSRDSGSSGANVLTF. The CDR3 nucleotides read TGTGCCACCAGCAGGGACTCGGGGAGCTCTGGGGCCAACGTCCTGACTTTC. The V and J genes are TRBV15 and TRBJ2-6, with D perhaps matching TRBD2 (5 bases). V was clipped by 3 bases and J by 0 bases, with 12 bases between them. The CDR3 extends over 17 amino acids. Germline V lookup: CDR1 LNHNV, CDR2 YYDKDF (reference sequence).

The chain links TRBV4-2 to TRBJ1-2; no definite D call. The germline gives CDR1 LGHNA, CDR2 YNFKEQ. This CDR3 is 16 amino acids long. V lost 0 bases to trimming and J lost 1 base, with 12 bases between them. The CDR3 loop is CASSQDLIGSNYGYTF. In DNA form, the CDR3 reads TGTGCCAGCAGCCAAGATCTAATCGGCAGTAACTATGGCTACACCTTC.

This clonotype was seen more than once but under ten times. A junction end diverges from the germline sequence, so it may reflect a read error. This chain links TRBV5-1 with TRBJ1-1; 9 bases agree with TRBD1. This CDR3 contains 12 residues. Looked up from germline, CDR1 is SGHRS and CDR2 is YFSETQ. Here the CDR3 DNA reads TGCGCCAGCAGCTTAAAGGACAGGGGAAGGATCTTT. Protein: CASSLKDRGRIF.

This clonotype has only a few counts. CDR3: CASSEQRELTGELFF. The CDR3 bases are TGTGCCAGCAGTGAACAGCGGGAGCTTACCGGGGAGCTGTTTTTT. The chain has TRBV6-1 and TRBJ2-2; 8 bases are a match to TRBD2. Per the germline V gene, CDR1 is MNHNS and CDR2 is SASEGT. This CDR3 has 15 residues. J was trimmed by 5 bases and V by 2 bases; bases with no gene match: 4.

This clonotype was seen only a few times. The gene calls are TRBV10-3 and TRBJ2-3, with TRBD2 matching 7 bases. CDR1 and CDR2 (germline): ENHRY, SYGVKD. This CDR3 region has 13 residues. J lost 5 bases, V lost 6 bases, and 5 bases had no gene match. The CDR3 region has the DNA TGTGCCATCAGCTGGGGGGGGGAAGATACGCAGTATTTT. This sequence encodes CAISWGGEDTQYF.

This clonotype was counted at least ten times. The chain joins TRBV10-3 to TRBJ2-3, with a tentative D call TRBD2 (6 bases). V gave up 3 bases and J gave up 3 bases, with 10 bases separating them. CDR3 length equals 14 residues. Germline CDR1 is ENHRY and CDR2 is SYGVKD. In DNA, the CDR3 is TGTGCCATCAGTGATTCGGAGGGGACAGATACGCAGTATTTT. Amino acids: CAISDSEGTDTQYF.

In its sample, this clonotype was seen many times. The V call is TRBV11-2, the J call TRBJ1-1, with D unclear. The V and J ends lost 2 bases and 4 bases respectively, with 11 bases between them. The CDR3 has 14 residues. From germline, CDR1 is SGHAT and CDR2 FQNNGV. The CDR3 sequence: CASSLRVKGTEAFF. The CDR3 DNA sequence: TGTGCCAGCAGCTTACGGGTTAAGGGCACTGAAGCTTTCTTT.

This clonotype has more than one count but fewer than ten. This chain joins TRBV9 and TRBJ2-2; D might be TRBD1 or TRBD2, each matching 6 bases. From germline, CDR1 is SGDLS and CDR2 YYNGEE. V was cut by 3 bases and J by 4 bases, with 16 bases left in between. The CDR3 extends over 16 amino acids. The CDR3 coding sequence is TGTGCCAGCAGCGCGTGGGGGGCGCAGGGCACCGGGGAGCTGTTTTTT. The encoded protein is CASSAWGAQGTGELFF.

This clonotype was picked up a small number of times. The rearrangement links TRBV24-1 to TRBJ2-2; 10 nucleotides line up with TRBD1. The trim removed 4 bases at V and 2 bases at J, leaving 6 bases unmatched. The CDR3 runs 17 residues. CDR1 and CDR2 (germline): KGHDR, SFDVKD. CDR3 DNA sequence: TGTGCCACCAGTGACCCGGGACAGGGGACCAACACCGGGGAGCTGTTTTTT. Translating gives CATSDPGQGTNTGELFF.

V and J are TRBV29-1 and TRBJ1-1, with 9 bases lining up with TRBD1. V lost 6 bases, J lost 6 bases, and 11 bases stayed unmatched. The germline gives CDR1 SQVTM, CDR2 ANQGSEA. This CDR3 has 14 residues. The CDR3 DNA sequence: TGCAGCGTAAACTCATTACAGGGGGCTTCTGAAGCTTTCTTT. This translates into CSVNSLQGASEAFF. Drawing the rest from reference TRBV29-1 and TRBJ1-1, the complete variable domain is SAVISQKPSRDICQRGTSLTIQCQVDSQVTMMFWYRQQPGQSLTLIATANQGSEATYESGFVIDKFPISRPNLTFSTLTVSNMSPEDSSIYLCSVNSLQGASEAFFGQGTRLTVV.

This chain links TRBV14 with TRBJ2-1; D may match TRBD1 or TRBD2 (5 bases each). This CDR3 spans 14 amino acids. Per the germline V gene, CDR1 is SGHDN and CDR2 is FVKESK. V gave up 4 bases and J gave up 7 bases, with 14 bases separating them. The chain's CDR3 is CASSPRGPGNEQFF. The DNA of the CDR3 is TGTGCCAGCAGCCCCCGGGGCCCTGGGAATGAGCAGTTCTTC.

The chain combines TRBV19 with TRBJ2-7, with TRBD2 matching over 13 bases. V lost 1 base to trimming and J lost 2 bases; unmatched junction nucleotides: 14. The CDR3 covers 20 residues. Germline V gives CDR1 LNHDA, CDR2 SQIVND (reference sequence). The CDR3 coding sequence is TGTGCCAGTAGTATAGTTCACGGACTAGCGGGAGCCCCAGGAACCTACGAGCAGTACTTC. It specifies CASSIVHGLAGAPGTYEQYF. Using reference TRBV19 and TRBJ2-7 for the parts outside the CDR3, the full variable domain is DGGITQSPKYLFRKEGQNVTLSCEQNLNHDAMYWYRQDPGQGLRLIYYSQIVNDFQKGDIAEGYSVSREKKESFPLTVTSAQKNPTAFYLCASSIVHGLAGAPGTYEQYFGPGTRLTVT.

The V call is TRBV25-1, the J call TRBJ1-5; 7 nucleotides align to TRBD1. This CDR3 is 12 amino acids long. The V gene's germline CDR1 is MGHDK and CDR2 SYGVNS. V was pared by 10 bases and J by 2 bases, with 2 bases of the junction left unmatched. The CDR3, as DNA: TGTGCCACCCAGGGGGGCAATCAGCCCCAGCATTTT. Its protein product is CATQGGNQPQHF.

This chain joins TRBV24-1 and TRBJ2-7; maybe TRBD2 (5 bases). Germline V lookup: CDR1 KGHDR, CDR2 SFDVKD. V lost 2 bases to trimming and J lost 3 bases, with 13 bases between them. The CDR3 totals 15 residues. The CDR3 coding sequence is TGTGCCACCAGTGATTCGACTACCTCGATCTACGAGCAGTACTTC. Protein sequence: CATSDSTTSIYEQYF.

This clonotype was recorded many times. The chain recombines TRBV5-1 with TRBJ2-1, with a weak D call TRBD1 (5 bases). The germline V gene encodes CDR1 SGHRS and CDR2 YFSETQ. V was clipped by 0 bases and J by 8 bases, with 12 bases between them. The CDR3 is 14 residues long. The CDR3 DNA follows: TGCGCCAGCAGCTTGGAACAGGTTAAGGATGAGCAGTTCTTC. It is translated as CASSLEQVKDEQFF.

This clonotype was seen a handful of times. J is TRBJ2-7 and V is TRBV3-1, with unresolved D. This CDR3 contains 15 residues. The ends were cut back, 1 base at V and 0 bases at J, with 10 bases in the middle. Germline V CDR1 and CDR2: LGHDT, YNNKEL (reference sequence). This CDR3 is CASSQASSPSYEQYF. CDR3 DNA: TGTGCCAGCAGCCAAGCCTCGTCGCCCTCCTACGAGCAGTACTTC.

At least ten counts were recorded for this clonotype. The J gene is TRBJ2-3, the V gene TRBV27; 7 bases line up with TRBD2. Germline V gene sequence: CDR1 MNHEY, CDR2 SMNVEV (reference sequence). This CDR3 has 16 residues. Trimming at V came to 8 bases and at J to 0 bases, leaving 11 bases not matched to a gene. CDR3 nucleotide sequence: TGTGCCAGCGGGGCCCGAGCGGGGCCTAGCACAGATACGCAGTATTTT. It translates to CASGARAGPSTDTQYF.

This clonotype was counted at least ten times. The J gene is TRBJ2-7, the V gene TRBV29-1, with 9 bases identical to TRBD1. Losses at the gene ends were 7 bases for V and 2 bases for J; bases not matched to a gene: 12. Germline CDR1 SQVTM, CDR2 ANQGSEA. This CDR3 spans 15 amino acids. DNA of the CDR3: TGCAGCGCAAAAAGGCAAGGGACAGGGACCTACGAGCAGTACTTC. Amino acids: CSAKRQGTGTYEQYF.